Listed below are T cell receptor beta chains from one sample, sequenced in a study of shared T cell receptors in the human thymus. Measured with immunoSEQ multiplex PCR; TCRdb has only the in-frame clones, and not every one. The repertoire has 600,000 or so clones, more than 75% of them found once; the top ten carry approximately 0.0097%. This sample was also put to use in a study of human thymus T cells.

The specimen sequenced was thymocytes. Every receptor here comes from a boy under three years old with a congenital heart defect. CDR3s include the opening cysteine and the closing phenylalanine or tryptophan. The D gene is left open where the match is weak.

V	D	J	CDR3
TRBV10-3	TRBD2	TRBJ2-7	CAKLGREGEQYF
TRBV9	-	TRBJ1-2	CASSVGGGDYGYTF
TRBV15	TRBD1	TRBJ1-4	CATSRDRVGEKLFF
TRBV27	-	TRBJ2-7	CASSLAGRGSYEQYF
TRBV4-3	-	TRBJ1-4	CASSLRVATNEKLFF
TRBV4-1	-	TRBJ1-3	CASSQVYTFSGNTIYF
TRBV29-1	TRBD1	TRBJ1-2	CSVEDAGQGGGYTF
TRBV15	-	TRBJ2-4	CATSRDSVLAKNIQYF
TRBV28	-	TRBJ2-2	CASSFKVQGRNTGELFF
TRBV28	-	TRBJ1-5	CASIYRASNQPQHF
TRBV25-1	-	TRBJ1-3	CAKSGKVGSGNTIYF
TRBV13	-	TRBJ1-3	CASSLRGGNTIYF
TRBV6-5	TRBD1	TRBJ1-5	CASREGQGKQPQHF
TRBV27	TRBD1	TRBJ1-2	CASSSFFDRGYGYTF
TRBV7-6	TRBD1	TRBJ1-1	CASSLVRSTGGKNTEAFF
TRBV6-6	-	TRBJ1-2	CASRGQFYGYTF
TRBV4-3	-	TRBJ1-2	CASSQMGGYISGYTF
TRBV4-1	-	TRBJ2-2	CASSHPRGRSNTGELFF
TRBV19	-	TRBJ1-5	CASIDNRVRNQPQHF
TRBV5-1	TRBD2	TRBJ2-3	CASSLAGKSTDTQYF
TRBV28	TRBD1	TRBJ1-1	CASSTQATGTEAFF